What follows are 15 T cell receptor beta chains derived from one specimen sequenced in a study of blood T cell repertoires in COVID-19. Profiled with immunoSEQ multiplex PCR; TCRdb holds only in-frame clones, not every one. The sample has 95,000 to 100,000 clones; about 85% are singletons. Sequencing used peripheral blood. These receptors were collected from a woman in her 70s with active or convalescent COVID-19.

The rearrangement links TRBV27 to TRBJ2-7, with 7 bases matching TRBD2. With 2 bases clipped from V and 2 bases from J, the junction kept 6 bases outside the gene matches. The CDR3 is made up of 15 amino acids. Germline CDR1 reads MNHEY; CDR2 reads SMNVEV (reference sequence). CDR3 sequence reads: CASSLDFAGAYEQYF. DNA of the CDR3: TGTGCCAGCAGTTTAGATTTCGCGGGAGCCTACGAGCAGTACTTC.

CDR3 nucleotide sequence: TGTGCCAGCTCACCCCCCGACAGTTACTACGAGCAGTACTTC. Translation: CASSPPDSYYEQYF. The chain is built from TRBV18 and TRBJ2-7; D may be TRBD1 (5 bases). The germline CDR1 and CDR2 sequences are KGHSH and LQKENI. CDR3 length equals 14 residues. V shed 3 bases and J shed 3 bases, with 12 bases lying between them.

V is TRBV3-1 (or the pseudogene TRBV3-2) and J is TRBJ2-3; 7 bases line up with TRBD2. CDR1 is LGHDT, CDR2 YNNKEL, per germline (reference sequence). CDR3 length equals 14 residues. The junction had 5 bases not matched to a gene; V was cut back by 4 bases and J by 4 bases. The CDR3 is CASSLRLAPDTQYF. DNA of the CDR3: TGTGCCAGCAGCCTCCGACTAGCTCCAGATACGCAGTATTTT.

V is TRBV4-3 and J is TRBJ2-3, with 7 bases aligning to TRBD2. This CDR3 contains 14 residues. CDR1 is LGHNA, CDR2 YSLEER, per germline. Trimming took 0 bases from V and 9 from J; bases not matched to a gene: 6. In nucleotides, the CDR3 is TGCGCCAGCAGCCAAGATCAGCAGACTAGCACGCAGTATTTT. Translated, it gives CASSQDQQTSTQYF.

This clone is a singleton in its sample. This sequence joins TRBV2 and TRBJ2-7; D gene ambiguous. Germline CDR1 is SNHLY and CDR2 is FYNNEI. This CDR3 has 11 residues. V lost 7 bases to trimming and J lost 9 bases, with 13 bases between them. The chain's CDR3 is CASTPLERQYF. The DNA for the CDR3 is TGTGCCAGCACTCCCCTAGAAAGGCAGTACTTC.

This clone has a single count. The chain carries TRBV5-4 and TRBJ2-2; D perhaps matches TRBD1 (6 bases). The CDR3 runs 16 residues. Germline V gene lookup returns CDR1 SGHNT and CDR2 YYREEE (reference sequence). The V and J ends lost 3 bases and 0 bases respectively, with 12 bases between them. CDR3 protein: CASSSPDRANTGELFF. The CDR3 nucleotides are TGTGCCAGCAGCTCCCCGGACAGAGCGAACACCGGGGAGCTGTTTTTT. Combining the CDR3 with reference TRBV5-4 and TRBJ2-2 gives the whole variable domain ETGVTQSPTHLIKTRGQQVTLRCSSQSGHNTVSWYQQALGQGPQFIFQYYREEENGRGNFPPRFSGLQFPNYSSELNVNALELDDSALYLCASSSPDRANTGELFFGEGSRLTVL.

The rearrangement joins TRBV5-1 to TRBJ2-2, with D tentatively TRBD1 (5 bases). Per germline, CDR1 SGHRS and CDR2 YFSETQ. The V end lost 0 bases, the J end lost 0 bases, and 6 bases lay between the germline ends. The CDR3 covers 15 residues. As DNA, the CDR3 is TGCGCCAGCAGCTTGGAGGGGTCGAACACCGGGGAGCTGTTTTTT. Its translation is CASSLEGSNTGELFF.

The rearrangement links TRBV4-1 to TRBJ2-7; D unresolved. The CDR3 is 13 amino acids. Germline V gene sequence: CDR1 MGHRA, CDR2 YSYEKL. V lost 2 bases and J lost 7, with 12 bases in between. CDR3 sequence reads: CASSQLEYREQYF. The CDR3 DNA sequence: TGCGCCAGCAGCCAATTGGAGTATCGGGAGCAGTACTTC.

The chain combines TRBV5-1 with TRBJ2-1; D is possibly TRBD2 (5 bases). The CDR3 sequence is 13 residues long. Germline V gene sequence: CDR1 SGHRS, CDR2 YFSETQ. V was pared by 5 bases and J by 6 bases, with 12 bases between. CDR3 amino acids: CASSALASNEQFF. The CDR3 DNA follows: TGCGCCAGCAGTGCTCTAGCTTCCAATGAGCAGTTCTTC.

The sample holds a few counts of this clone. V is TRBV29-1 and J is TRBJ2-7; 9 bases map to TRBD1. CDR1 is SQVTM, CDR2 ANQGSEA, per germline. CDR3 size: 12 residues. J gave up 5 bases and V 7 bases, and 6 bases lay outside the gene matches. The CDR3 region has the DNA TGCAGCGCACGACAGGGGGGCAACGAGCAGTACTTC. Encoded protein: CSARQGGNEQYF.

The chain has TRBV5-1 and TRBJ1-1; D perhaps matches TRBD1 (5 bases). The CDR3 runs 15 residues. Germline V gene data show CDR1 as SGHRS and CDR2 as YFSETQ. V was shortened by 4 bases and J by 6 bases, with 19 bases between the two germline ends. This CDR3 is CASSGPQGEKAEAFF. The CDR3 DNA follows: TGCGCCAGCAGCGGGCCCCAGGGTGAAAAGGCTGAAGCTTTCTTT.

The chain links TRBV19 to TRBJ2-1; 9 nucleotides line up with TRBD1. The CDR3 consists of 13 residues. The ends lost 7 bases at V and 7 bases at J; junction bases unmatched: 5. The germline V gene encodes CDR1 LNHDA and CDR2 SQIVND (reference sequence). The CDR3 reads CASKGTGLNEQFF. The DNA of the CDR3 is TGTGCCAGTAAGGGGACAGGGTTGAATGAGCAGTTCTTC.

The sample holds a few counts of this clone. The CDR3 DNA follows: TGTGCCACCAGCAGAGGATCAGGGACAGATACGCAGTATTTT. It yields the protein CATSRGSGTDTQYF. This chain uses TRBV15 with TRBJ2-3; the D gene is possibly TRBD1 (5 bases). Trimming removed 1 base at V and 3 bases at J, with 8 bases between. This CDR3 comprises 14 residues. Germline CDR1 and CDR2: LNHNV and YYDKDF (reference sequence).

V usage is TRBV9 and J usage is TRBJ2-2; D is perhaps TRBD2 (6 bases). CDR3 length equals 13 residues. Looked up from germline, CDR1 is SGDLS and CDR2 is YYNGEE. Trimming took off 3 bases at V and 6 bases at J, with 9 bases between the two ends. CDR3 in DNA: TGTGCCAGCAGCGCCTCGGGGGCCGGGGAGCTGTTTTTT. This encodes CASSASGAGELFF.

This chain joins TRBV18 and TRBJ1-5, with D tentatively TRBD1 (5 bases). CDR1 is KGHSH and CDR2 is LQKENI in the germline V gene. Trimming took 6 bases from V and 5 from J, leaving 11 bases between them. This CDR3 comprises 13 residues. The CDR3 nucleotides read TGTGCCAGCTCGAGTCTAGGGGATCAGCCCCAGCATTTT. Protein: CASSSLGDQPQHF.